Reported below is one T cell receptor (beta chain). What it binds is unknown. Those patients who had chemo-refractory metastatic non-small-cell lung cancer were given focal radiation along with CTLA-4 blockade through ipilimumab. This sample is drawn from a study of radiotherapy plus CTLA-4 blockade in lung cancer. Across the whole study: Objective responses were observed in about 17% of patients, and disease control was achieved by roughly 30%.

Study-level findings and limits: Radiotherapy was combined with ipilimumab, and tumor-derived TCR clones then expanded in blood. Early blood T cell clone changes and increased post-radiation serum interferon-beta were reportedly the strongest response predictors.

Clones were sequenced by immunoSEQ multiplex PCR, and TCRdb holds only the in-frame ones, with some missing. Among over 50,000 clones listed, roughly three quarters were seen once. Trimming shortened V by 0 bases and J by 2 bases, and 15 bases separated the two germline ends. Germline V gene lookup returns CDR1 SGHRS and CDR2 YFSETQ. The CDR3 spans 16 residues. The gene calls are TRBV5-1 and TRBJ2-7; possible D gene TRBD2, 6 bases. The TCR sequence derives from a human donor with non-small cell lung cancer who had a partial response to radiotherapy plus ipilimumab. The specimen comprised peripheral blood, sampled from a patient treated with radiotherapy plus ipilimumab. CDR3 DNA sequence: TGCGCCAGCAGCTTGGGGGGGTCAGGAGGGGCCTACGAGCAGTACTTC. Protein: CASSLGGSGGAYEQYF.